The T cell receptor beta chain under discussion was sequenced for a study of cytomegalovirus exposure and HLA in healthy donors. About this clone: As yet, its antigen is unknown.

Findings of the study overall: According to reports, the classifier identified cytomegalovirus status with high specificity and sensitivity. The authors listed over 150 TCR beta chains as cytomegalovirus-associated.

Trimming removed 5 bases from V and 5 bases from J, with 15 bases in between. The germline gives CDR1 MNHEY, CDR2 SMNVEV (reference sequence). The CDR3 is 14 residues long. TCRdb's copy holds only in-frame clones and misses some; the assay was immunoSEQ multiplex PCR. The data contain more than 250,000 clones, about nine tenths of them singletons. The chain recombines TRBV27 with TRBJ1-2, with D unclear. The source material was PBMCs. This TCR came from a woman in her thirties in good health and CMV-seropositive. The CDR3 region is CASSPLSGGYGYTF. DNA of the CDR3: TGTGCCAGCAGTCCGTTGAGTGGAGGATATGGCTACACCTTC.